These T cell receptor beta chains were read from a single sample in a study of long-term antiretroviral therapy in people with HIV. TCRdb's table, derived via immunoSEQ multiplex PCR, lists solely in-frame clones and lacks some. Seen here are around 40,000 clones, approximately 94% observed once, and the top ten hold roughly 3.9%. The sample in question was unsorted PBMCs, obtained 4.1 years after starting antiretroviral therapy. The receptors come from a woman aged 50 to 60 with HIV. Both conserved end residues are part of each CDR3. D genes are given only for firm matches. Not every row has a clone size; where given, it reads once, few, many or a size class.

j_gene	v_gene	d_gene	abundance	CDR3aa	CDR3nt
TRBJ2-5	TRBV9	TRBD2	NA	CASSANIAGGSETQYF	TGTGCCAGCAGCGCGAACATAGCGGGGGGTTCAGAGACCCAGTACTTC
TRBJ2-2	TRBV6-5	NA	NA	CASSWQENANTGELFF	TGTGCCAGCAGTTGGCAGGAGAACGCGAACACCGGGGAGCTGTTTTTT
TRBJ1-1	TRBV19	NA	NA	CASSTLTAPRANTEAFF	TGTGCCAGTAGTACATTAACAGCCCCTAGGGCAAACACTGAAGCTTTCTTT
TRBJ1-5	TRBV14	NA	NA	CASSQSGNQPQHF	TGTGCCAGCAGCCAATCCGGAAATCAGCCCCAGCATTTT
TRBJ2-7	TRBV5-1	NA	NA	CASSLSGYEQYF	TGCGCCAGCAGCTTGTCCGGCTACGAGCAGTACTTC
TRBJ2-2	TRBV5-1	TRBD2	NA	CASSRGTSGPAGTGELFF	TGCGCCAGCAGCCGAGGGACTAGCGGCCCTGCGGGCACCGGGGAGCTGTTTTTT
TRBJ1-4	TRBV4-3	NA	NA	CASSQNPGQTNEKLFF	TGCGCCAGCAGCCAGAACCCGGGACAAACTAATGAAAAACTGTTTTTT
TRBJ1-3	TRBV6-1	NA	NA	CASTLVEVGGNTIYF	TGTGCCAGCACCCTGGTAGAGGTGGGGGGAAACACCATATATTTT
TRBJ2-5	TRBV10-3	NA	once	CAISESILVGRMKETQYF	TGTGCCATCAGTGAGTCAATCCTGGTGGGCAGGATGAAAGAGACCCAGTACTTC
TRBJ2-7	TRBV7-2	TRBD2	NA	CASSGSGGPSYEQYF	TGTGCCAGCAGTGGTAGCGGGGGACCCTCCTACGAGCAGTACTTC
TRBJ2-5	TRBV7-8	NA	once	CASSLARVGGPETQYF	TGTGCCAGCAGCTTAGCGCGGGTGGGGGGGCCAGAGACCCAGTACTTC
TRBJ2-5	TRBV7-2	TRBD1	NA	CASSLRQGETQYF	TGTGCCAGCAGCTTAAGACAGGGAGAGACCCAGTACTTC
TRBJ2-3	TRBV5-1	NA	once	CASSLEGRETDTQYF	TGCGCCAGCAGCTTGGAGGGCAGGGAGACAGATACGCAGTATTTT
TRBJ1-6	TRBV7-9	NA	NA	CASSGGPLHF	TGTGCCAGCAGCGGGGGACCCCTCCACTTT
TRBJ1-2	TRBV19	TRBD1	NA	CASSARQGDYGYTF	TGTGCCAGTAGTGCCCGACAGGGAGACTATGGCTACACCTTC
TRBJ2-5	TRBV30	NA	NA	CAWKTTYQETQYF	TGTGCCTGGAAGACTACTTACCAAGAGACCCAGTACTTC
TRBJ2-3	TRBV5-4	TRBD2	once	CASSPWEGQQYF	TGTGCCAGCAGCCCCTGGGAGGGGCAGCAGTATTTT
TRBJ2-3	TRBV4-2	NA	NA	CASSQVGPDTQYF	TGTGCCAGCAGCCAAGTCGGACCAGATACGCAGTATTTT
TRBJ2-7	TRBV6-1	NA	NA	CASRAQVPEEQYF	TGTGCCAGCAGAGCCCAGGTACCAGAAGAGCAGTACTTC
TRBJ1-5	TRBV11-2	NA	NA	CASSLSWQGSNQPQHF	TGTGCCAGCAGCTTAAGTTGGCAGGGCAGCAATCAGCCCCAGCATTTT
TRBJ2-1	TRBV5-6	NA	NA	CASSFGARGSSYNEQFF	TGTGCCAGCAGCTTCGGTGCCCGAGGAAGCTCCTACAATGAGCAGTTCTTC
TRBJ1-1	TRBV2	NA	NA	CASSAWGQDTEAFF	TGTGCCAGCAGTGCTTGGGGTCAGGACACTGAAGCTTTCTTT
TRBJ1-2	TRBV5-1	TRBD1	NA	CASSWTGGDGYTF	TGCGCCAGCAGCTGGACAGGGGGCGATGGCTACACCTTC
TRBJ2-5	TRBV30	NA	NA	CAWSVRLGETQYF	TGTGCCTGGAGTGTACGATTGGGAGAGACCCAGTACTTC
TRBJ2-3	TRBV4-1	TRBD2	NA	CASSPSGGYTQYF	TGCGCCAGCAGCCCTAGCGGGGGGTATACGCAGTATTTT
TRBJ2-3	TRBV13	TRBD1	NA	CASSSTPGGGGTDTQYF	TGTGCCAGCAGCTCTACCCCAGGGGGCGGAGGGACAGATACGCAGTATTTT
TRBJ2-3	TRBV5-1	NA	once	CASSWRQASTDTQYF	TGCGCCAGCAGCTGGAGACAAGCTAGCACAGATACGCAGTATTTT
TRBJ1-2	TRBV25-1	TRBD1	NA	CASYRGGTEGYTF	TGTGCCAGCTACCGGGGTGGGACAGAGGGCTACACCTTC
TRBJ2-3	TRBV27	TRBD2	NA	CASSPLLAGGTDTQYF	TGTGCCAGCAGTCCCCTACTAGCGGGGGGTACAGATACGCAGTATTTT
TRBJ1-1	TRBV19	NA	NA	CASSIGGARGNTEAFF	TGTGCCAGTAGTATCGGAGGAGCCAGGGGGAACACTGAAGCTTTCTTT
TRBJ2-4	TRBV6-1	NA	NA	CASSEVQGGVFVAKNIQYF	TGTGCCAGCAGTGAAGTCCAGGGAGGAGTATTTGTGGCCAAAAACATTCAGTACTTC
TRBJ1-2	TRBV30	NA	NA	CAWSPQYGYTF	TGTGCCTGGAGTCCCCAGTATGGCTACACCTTC
TRBJ2-7	TRBV4-1	NA	NA	CASSHDRNSYEQYF	TGCGCCAGCAGCCACGACAGGAATTCCTACGAGCAGTACTTC
TRBJ2-5	TRBV11-3	NA	NA	CASSLRVGETQYF	TGTGCCAGCAGCTTAAGGGTAGGGGAGACCCAGTACTTC
TRBJ1-4	TRBV29-1	TRBD1	NA	CSVGQGGEKLFF	TGCAGCGTTGGACAGGGGGGAGAAAAACTGTTTTTT
TRBJ2-2	TRBV11-2	NA	NA	CASTYVSWTANTGELFF	TGTGCCAGCACCTATGTAAGTTGGACAGCGAACACCGGGGAGCTGTTTTTT
TRBJ2-3	TRBV5-1	NA	NA	CASSLEWFTDTQYF	TGCGCCAGCAGCTTGGAATGGTTCACAGATACGCAGTATTTT
TRBJ2-2	TRBV27	NA	NA	CASSLPKTGELFF	TGTGCCAGCAGCCTCCCGAAGACTGGGGAGCTGTTTTTT
TRBJ1-1	TRBV7-9	NA	NA	CASSLPSTEAFF	TGTGCCAGCAGCTTGCCTAGCACTGAAGCTTTCTTT
TRBJ1-2	TRBV2	NA	few	CASSEGERGYGYTF	TGTGCCAGCAGCGAGGGGGAGAGGGGCTATGGCTACACCTTC
TRBJ2-1	TRBV14	TRBD1	NA	CASSPRTGGRDEQFF	TGTGCCAGCAGCCCAAGGACAGGGGGCCGTGATGAGCAGTTCTTC
TRBJ2-7	TRBV6-5	NA	NA	CASLGGYEQYF	TGTGCCAGCTTAGGGGGCTACGAGCAGTACTTC
TRBJ2-5	TRBV5-6	NA	NA	CASSAPGPQTSQYF	TGTGCCAGCAGCGCTCCGGGTCCCCAGACGTCCCAGTACTTC
TRBJ2-7	TRBV14	NA	NA	CASSQTGVTSYEQYF	TGTGCCAGCAGCCAAACCGGGGTAACCTCCTACGAGCAGTACTTC
TRBJ1-6	TRBV2	NA	NA	CASVDSLLNSPLHF	TGTGCCAGCGTGGACAGTCTTCTAAATTCACCCCTCCACTTT
TRBJ2-7	TRBV5-1	TRBD1	NA	CASSVQWTGYYEQYF	TGCGCCAGCAGCGTACAGTGGACAGGGTACTACGAGCAGTACTTC
TRBJ2-1	TRBV9	TRBD2	NA	CASSQRTSADNEQFF	TGTGCCAGCAGCCAAAGGACTAGCGCTGACAATGAGCAGTTCTTC